This T cell receptor beta chain was documented in a study of blood T cell repertoires in COVID-19. Study background: Italy, Spain and the United States were the sources of the convalescent and acute COVID-19 samples.

This clone showed up just once. This CDR3 has 13 amino acids. V was pared by 3 bases and J by 8 bases, with 13 bases between. Germline CDR1 is LNHDA and CDR2 is SQIVND (reference sequence). Repertoires were generated with immunoSEQ multiplex PCR, while TCRdb's copy carries only in-frame clones and drops some. The sample has roughly 300,000 clones; roughly 90% are singletons. The sequenced material came from peripheral blood. The V and J genes are TRBV19 and TRBJ1-2; TRBD1 is a possible D gene (5 bases). This receptor was taken from a young man who had recovered from COVID-19. The chain's CDR3 is CASSIVGVGGYTF. In nucleotides, the CDR3 is TGTGCCAGTAGTATTGTAGGGGTCGGGGGCTACACCTTC. The full variable domain, with the rest looked up from reference TRBV19 and TRBJ1-2, is DGGITQSPKYLFRKEGQNVTLSCEQNLNHDAMYWYRQDPGQGLRLIYYSQIVNDFQKGDIAEGYSVSREKKESFPLTVTSAQKNPTAFYLCASSIVGVGGYTFGSGTRLTVV.